This T cell receptor (beta chain) appears in the sequencing data of a study of shared T cell receptors in the human thymus. The data were produced by immunoSEQ multiplex PCR, yet TCRdb's version contains in-frame clones alone and is incomplete. The sample includes about 730,000 clones, roughly 88% of them seen just once. CDR1 SGHRS and CDR2 YFSETQ come from the germline V gene. The V and J ends lost 4 bases and 6 bases, in that order; junction bases with no gene match: 6. This CDR3 contains 15 residues. These data also formed part of another study, on human thymus T cells.

This sequence was found in a girl under three years old with a congenital heart defect. Material: thymocytes. The chain employs TRBV5-1 and TRBJ2-2, with 10 bases identical to TRBD1. DNA of the CDR3: TGCGCCAGCAGCGTGGGACAGGGGATTTCCGGGGAGCTGTTTTTT. Translating it yields CASSVGQGISGELFF.